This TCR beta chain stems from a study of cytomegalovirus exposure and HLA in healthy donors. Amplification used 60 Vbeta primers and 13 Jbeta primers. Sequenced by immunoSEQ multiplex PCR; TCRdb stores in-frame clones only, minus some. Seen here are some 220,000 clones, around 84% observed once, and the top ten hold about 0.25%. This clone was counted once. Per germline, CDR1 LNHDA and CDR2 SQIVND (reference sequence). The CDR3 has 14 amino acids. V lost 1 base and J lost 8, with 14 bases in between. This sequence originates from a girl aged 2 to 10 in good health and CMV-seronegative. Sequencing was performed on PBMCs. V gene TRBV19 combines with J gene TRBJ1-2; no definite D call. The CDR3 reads CASSIGAIPGGYTF. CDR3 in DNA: TGTGCCAGTAGTATAGGAGCCATCCCGGGGGGCTACACCTTC.